This T cell receptor (beta chain) is from a study of PD-L1 blockade in urothelial cancer. The time point: pretreatment peripheral blood. Findings and caveats of the study: Below-median pretreatment blood TCR clonality was associated with improved progression-free and overall survival.

Trimming left V 7 bases short and J 5 bases short, with 18 bases between. CDR1 is SGDLS, CDR2 YYNGEE, per germline. The CDR3 spans 14 residues. TCRdb's copy holds only in-frame clones and misses some; the assay was immunoSEQ multiplex PCR. The sample consists of about 81,000 clones, around 81% of them appearing once. Details on this clone: What it binds is not known.

The source of this sequence is a man aged 35-49 years with urothelial cancer. The source was PBMCs, collected around atezolizumab (anti-PD-L1) treatment. The rearrangement uses TRBV9 and TRBJ1-1, with a possible D match to TRBD1 (5 bases). CDR3 protein: CASRRDEGGTEAFF. Here the CDR3 DNA reads TGTGCCAGCCGCCGGGACGAGGGAGGGACTGAAGCTTTCTTT.